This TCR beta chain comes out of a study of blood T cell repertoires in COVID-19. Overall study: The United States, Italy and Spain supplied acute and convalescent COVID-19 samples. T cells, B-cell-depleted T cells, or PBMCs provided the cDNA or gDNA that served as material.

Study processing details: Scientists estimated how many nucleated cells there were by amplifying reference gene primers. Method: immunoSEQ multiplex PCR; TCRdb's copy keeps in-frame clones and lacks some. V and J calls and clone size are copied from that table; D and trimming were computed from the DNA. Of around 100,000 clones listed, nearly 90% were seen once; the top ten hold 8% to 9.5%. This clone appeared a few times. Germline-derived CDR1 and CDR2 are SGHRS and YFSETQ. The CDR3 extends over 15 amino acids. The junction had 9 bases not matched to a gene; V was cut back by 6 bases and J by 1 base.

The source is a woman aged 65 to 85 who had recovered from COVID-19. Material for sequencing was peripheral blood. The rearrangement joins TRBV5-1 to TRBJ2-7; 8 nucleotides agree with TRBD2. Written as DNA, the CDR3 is TGCGCCAGCAACCCCGGGGGGGCGCGGTCCTACGAGCAGTACTTC. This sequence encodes CASNPGGARSYEQYF.